This passage covers 17 T cell receptor beta chains from one sample sequenced in a study of T cells in Graves' hyperthyroidism and ophthalmopathy (dated 2019 in TCRdb). Library generation was performed with multiplex PCR. Reads for this sample came from an Illumina HiSeq 2000. The TCR beta CDR3 regions were amplified from the RNA transcripts. A first-round RT-PCR of the TCR CDR3 used the HTBI primer set with the Qiagen OneStep RT-PCR kit. In TCRdb, the public reads were trimmed at Q25 with fastp and aligned with MiXCR, with productive beta chains retained. CDR3 protein sequences are deduplicated, and each keeps its most common genes and DNA. This sample holds around 620,000 distinct CDR3 sequences; 16% were observed only once. The biggest ten clones account for around 4% of the sample. Sequenced: blood. The receptors come from a woman aged 30 to 39 with Graves' hyperthyroidism.

Many counts were recorded for this clonotype. The rearrangement uses TRBV6-1 and TRBJ1-1; tentatively, D is TRBD1 (5 bases). The CDR3 contains 15 residues. Looked up from germline, CDR1 is MNHNS and CDR2 is SASEGT. The germline V and J ends were trimmed by 5 bases and 4 bases, with 17 bases remaining between them. The CDR3 DNA follows: TGTGCCAGCAGTTATACGAGAAGGGGATTCACTGAAGCTTTCTTT. Its protein is CASSYTRRGFTEAFF.

This clonotype was found many times. The chain employs TRBV30 and TRBJ1-1; the match to TRBD1 covers 7 bases. CDR3 size: 14 residues. J was trimmed by 0 bases and V by 2 bases; bases with no gene match: 3. CDR1 GTSNPN and CDR2 SVGIG come from the germline V gene (reference sequence). CDR3 sequence (DNA): TGTGCCTGGAGTACCGGGACAGTGAACACTGAAGCTTTCTTT. Its translation is CAWSTGTVNTEAFF.

The table lists this clonotype with many counts. The chain combines TRBV5-1 with TRBJ1-1; tentatively, D is TRBD1 (5 bases). V lost 1 base and J 0 bases, leaving 10 bases between the germline ends. CDR3 size: 15 residues. Germline lookup yields CDR1 SGHRS and CDR2 YFSETQ. CDR3 DNA: TGCGCCAGCAGCTTGACGCGGGGGATGAACACTGAAGCTTTCTTT. Translating it yields CASSLTRGMNTEAFF.

Many counts were recorded for this clonotype. The chain uses TRBV28 and TRBJ2-7; 9 bases match TRBD1. The V and J ends lost 6 bases and 5 bases, in that order; junction bases with no gene match: 14. The CDR3 loop spans 16 amino acids. The germline V gene encodes CDR1 MDHEN and CDR2 SYDVKM. CDR3 residues: CASRRPGTGKNHEQYF. The DNA of the CDR3 is TGTGCCAGCAGGCGCCCCGGGACAGGGAAAAATCACGAGCAGTACTTC.

This clonotype was counted at least ten times. The chain joins TRBV6-2 or TRBV6-3 to TRBJ2-1; 8 nucleotides agree with TRBD2. CDR1 is MNHEY and CDR2 is SVGEGT in the germline V gene. This CDR3 region has 15 residues. The V segment lost 2 bases and the J segment 3 bases; nucleotides outside the gene matches: 3. The CDR3 spells CASSYEAGDYNEQFF. The CDR3, as DNA: TGTGCCAGCAGTTACGAAGCGGGAGACTACAATGAGCAGTTCTTC.

The CDR3 bases are TGTGCCAGCAGTCACAAAAGGGGGGGTTTGAAGGAGACCCAGTACTTC. Its protein is CASSHKRGGLKETQYF. V gene TRBV27 combines with J gene TRBJ2-5; D might be TRBD2 (7 bases). Trimming removed 5 bases at V and 5 bases at J, with 21 bases between. CDR1 and CDR2 from the germline V gene are MNHEY and SMNVEV (reference sequence). This CDR3 region has 16 residues.

This clonotype was observed a handful of times. The rearrangement links TRBV10-3 to TRBJ2-5, with D maybe TRBD1 (5 bases). The CDR3 runs to 13 residues. V was trimmed by 6 bases and J by 5 bases, leaving 13 bases between them. Per the germline V gene, CDR1 is ENHRY and CDR2 is SYGVKD. The CDR3 DNA sequence: TGTGCCATCAGACCCGTGGGGCTTGAGACCCAGTACTTC. Amino acid sequence: CAIRPVGLETQYF.

This clonotype was counted only a few times. V gene TRBV20-1 combines with J gene TRBJ2-2; possible D gene TRBD2, 5 bases. With 6 bases removed from V and 4 bases from J, the gap between germline ends came to 12 bases. The length of the CDR3 is 13 residues. Per germline, CDR1 DFQATT and CDR2 SNEGSKA (reference sequence). The CDR3 coding sequence is TGCAGTGCCGGACTGGGTTCCACCGGGGAGCTGTTTTTT. The encoded protein is CSAGLGSTGELFF.

A few counts support this clonotype. V and J are TRBV19 and TRBJ2-1; 8 bases agree with TRBD2. Trimming removed 3 bases from V and 5 bases from J; junction bases left unmatched: 6. Germline CDR1 and CDR2: LNHDA and SQIVND (reference sequence). The CDR3 covers 15 residues. In nucleotides, the CDR3 is TGTGCCAGTAGTATTAATAGCGGGATCAACAATGAGCAGTTCTTC. Translation: CASSINSGINNEQFF.

The chain combines TRBV6-1 with TRBJ1-2; no clear D. This CDR3 has 13 residues. Germline V lookup: CDR1 MNHNS, CDR2 SASEGT. V lost 4 bases and J 2 bases, leaving 8 bases between the germline ends. CDR3 in amino acids: CASSVDANYGYTF. As DNA, the CDR3 is TGTGCCAGCAGTGTGGATGCAAACTATGGCTACACCTTC.

On this clonotype itself: A much larger clone differs by one base, so this may be a read error. The gene calls are TRBV20-1 and TRBJ2-1; a weak D match, TRBD1 (8 bases). Deletions cut 6 bases from V and 6 bases from J, with 18 bases between. The CDR3 contains 14 residues. The germline gives CDR1 DFQATT, CDR2 SNEGSKA (reference sequence). CDR3 amino acids: CSAPTGGDCNEQFF. Here the CDR3 DNA reads TGCAGTGCCCCTACAGGGGGGGACTGCAATGAGCAGTTCTTC.

This clonotype was counted once. One base away lies a much larger clone, so this may be a sequencing read error. This rearrangement joins TRBV10-3 to TRBJ2-5; TRBD1 matches at 12 bases. Germline V gene sequence: CDR1 ENHRY, CDR2 SYGVKD. CDR3 length: 16 amino acids. CDR3 bases: TGTGCCATCAGTGATTTCGGGACAGGGGGCGGAGAGACCCTGTACTTC. Its protein product is CAISDFGTGGGETLYF.

This clonotype was observed a handful of times. This sequence joins TRBV7-8 and TRBJ2-1, with TRBD1 matching 8 bases. This CDR3 has 18 amino acids. The V gene's germline CDR1 is SGHVS and CDR2 FQNEAQ. V shed 0 bases and J 2 bases; nucleotides not matched to a gene: 9. CDR3 nucleotide sequence: TGTGCCAGCAGCTTAGCGCGCCCGACAGGGGCCACCTACAATGAGCAGTTCTTC. This gives the protein CASSLARPTGATYNEQFF.

This clonotype has at least ten counts. The chain combines TRBV5-8 with TRBJ2-5; D possibly matches TRBD1 or TRBD2 (5 bases each). This CDR3 region has 15 residues. Trimming removed 0 bases from V and 4 bases from J, with 13 bases in between. Germline values: CDR1 SGHTS, CDR2 YDEGEE. The CDR3, as DNA: TGTGCCAGCAGCTTGGCCGGTCCAGGGACAGAGACCCAGTACTTC. Translating it yields CASSLAGPGTETQYF.

The gene calls are TRBV20-1 and TRBJ1-1, with D unclear. Germline V CDR1 and CDR2: DFQATT, SNEGSKA (reference sequence). This CDR3 has 14 amino acids. The CDR3 DNA follows: TGCAGGGTGGACTCTAATATTGGGAACACTGAAGCTTTCTTT. Its protein is CRVDSNIGNTEAFF.

The chain is built from TRBV2 and TRBJ1-5, with D perhaps matching TRBD1 (5 bases). Trimming stripped 7 bases from V and 5 bases from J, with 18 bases between. The CDR3 is 15 residues long. Germline V lookup: CDR1 SNHLY, CDR2 FYNNEI. CDR3 sequence reads: CASIRDGGADQPQHF. The CDR3 nucleotides read TGTGCCAGCATCCGGGACGGCGGAGCTGATCAGCCCCAGCATTTT.

The sample holds many counts of this clonotype. This chain connects TRBV12-3 or TRBV12-4 to TRBJ2-1; D is undetermined. The CDR3 is made up of 15 amino acids. Trimming took 1 base from V and 0 from J, leaving 7 bases between them. The CDR3, as DNA: TGTGCCAGCAGTTTAGGGTTTAACTCCTACAATGAGCAGTTCTTC. Translation: CASSLGFNSYNEQFF.